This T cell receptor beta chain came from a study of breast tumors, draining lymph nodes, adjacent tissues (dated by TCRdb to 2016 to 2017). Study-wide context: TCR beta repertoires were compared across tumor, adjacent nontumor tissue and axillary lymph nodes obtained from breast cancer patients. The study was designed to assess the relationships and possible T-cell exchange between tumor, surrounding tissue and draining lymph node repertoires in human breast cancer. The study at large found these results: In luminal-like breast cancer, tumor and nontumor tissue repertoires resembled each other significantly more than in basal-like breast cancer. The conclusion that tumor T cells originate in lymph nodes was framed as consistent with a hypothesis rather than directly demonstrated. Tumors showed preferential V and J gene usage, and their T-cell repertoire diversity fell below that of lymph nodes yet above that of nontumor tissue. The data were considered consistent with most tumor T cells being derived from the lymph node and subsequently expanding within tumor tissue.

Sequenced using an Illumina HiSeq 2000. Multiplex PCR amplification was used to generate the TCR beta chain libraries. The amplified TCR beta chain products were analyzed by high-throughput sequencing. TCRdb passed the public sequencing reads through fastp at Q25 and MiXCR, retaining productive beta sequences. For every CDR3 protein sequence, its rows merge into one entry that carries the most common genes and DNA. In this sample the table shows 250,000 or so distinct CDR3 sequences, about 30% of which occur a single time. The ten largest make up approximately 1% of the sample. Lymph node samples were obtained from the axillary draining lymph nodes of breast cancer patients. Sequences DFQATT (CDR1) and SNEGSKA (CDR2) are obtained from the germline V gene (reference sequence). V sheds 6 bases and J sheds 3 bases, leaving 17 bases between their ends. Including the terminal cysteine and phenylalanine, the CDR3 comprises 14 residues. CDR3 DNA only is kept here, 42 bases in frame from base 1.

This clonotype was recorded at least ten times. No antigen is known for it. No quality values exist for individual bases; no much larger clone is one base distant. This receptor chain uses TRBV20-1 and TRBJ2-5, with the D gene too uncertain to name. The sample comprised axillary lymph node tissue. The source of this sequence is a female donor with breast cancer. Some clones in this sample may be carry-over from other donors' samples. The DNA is TGCAGTGCAATGCCGGGTGGCCGCAAAGAGACCCAGTACTTC. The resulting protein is CSAMPGGRKETQYF.